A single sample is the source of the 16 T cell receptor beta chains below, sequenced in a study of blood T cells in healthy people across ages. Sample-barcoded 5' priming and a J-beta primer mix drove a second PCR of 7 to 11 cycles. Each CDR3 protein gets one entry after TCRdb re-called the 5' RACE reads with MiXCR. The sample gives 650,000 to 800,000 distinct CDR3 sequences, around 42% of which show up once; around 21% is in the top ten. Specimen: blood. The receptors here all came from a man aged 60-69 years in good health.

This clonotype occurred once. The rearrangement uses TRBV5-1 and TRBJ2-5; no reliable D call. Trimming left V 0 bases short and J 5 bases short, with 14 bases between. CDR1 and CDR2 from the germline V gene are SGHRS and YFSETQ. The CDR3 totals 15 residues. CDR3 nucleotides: TGCGCCAGCAGCTTGGCCCCCCCGCTTGAGGAGACCCAGTACTTC. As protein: CASSLAPPLEETQYF.

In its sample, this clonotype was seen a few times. The CDR3 is CASSLDLSGPYEQYF. Written as DNA, the CDR3 is TGTGCCAGCAGCTTAGATCTCTCGGGACCCTACGAGCAGTACTTC. V usage is TRBV11-2 and J usage is TRBJ2-7, with D perhaps TRBD1 or TRBD2 (5 bases each). Germline V gene data show CDR1 as SGHAT and CDR2 as FQNNGV. Between the trimmed V and J ends, which lost 0 bases and 2 bases, there was a span of 11 bases. The CDR3 sequence is 15 residues long. The complete variable domain, with remaining parts taken from reference TRBV11-2 and TRBJ2-7, reads EAGVAQSPRYKIIEKRQSVAFWCNPISGHATLYWYQQILGQGPKLLIQFQNNGVVDDSQLPKDRFSAERLKGVDSTLKIQPAKLEDSAVYLCASSLDLSGPYEQYFGPGTRLTVT.

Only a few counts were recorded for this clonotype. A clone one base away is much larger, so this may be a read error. As DNA, the CDR3 is TGTGCCAGCAGGCGACTAGCCCAAGAGACCCAGTACTTC. As protein: CASRRLAQETQYF. The chain couples TRBV12-3 or TRBV12-4 to TRBJ2-5, with 7 bases identical to TRBD2. There are 13 residues in the CDR3. V trimming: 6 bases; J trimming: 1 base; junction bases outside the gene matches: 2.

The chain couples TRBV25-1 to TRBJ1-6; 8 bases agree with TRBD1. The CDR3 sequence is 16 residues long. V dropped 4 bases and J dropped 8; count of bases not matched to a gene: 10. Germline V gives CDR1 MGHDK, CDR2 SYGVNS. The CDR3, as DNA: TGTGCCAGCAGTGCGTTCACGACAGGGGTGGATTCACCCCTCCACTTT. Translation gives CASSAFTTGVDSPLHF.

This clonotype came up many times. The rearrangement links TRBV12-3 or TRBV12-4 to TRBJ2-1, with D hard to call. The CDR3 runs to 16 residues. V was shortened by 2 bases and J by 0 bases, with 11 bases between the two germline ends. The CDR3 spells CASSLKRPISYNEQFF. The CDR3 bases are TGTGCCAGCAGTTTAAAACGACCTATCTCCTACAATGAGCAGTTCTTC.

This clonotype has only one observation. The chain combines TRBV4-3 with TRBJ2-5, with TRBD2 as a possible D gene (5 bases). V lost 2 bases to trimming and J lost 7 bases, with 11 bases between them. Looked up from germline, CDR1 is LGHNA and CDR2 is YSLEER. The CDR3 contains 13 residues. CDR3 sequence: CASSQQEDGTQYF. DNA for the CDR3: TGCGCCAGCAGCCAACAGGAGGATGGGACCCAGTACTTC.

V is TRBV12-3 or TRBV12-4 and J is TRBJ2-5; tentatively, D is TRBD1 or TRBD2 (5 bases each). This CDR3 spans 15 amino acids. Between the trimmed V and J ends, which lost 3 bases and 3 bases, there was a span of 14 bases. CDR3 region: CASSFRSGREETQYF. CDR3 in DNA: TGTGCCAGCAGTTTTAGGTCGGGGCGGGAAGAGACCCAGTACTTC.

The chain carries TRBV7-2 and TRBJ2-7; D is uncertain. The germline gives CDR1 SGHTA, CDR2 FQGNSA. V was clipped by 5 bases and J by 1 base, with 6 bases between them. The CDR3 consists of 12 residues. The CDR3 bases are TGTGCCAGCAGCATAACTTCCTACGAGCAGTACTTC. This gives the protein CASSITSYEQYF.

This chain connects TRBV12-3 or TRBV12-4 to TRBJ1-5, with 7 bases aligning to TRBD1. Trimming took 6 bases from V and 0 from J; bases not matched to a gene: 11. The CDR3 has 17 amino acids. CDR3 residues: CASSSTRGNPSNQPQHF. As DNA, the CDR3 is TGTGCCAGCAGCTCAACCAGGGGGAACCCTAGCAATCAGCCCCAGCATTTT.

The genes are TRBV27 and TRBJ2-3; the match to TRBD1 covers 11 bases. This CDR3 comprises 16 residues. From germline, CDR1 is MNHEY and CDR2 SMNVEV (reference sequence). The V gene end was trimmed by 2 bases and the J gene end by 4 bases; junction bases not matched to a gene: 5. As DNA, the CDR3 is TGTGCCAGCAGTTTAGAGGGACAGGGGGTGGCAGATACGCAGTATTTT. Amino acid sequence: CASSLEGQGVADTQYF.

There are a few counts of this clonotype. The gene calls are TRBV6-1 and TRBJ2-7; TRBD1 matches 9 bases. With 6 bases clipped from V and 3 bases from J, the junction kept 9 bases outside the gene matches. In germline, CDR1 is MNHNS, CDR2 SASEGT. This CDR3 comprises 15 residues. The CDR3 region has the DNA TGTGCCAGCAGGATAGGGACAGGGATTGACTACGAGCAGTACTTC. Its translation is CASRIGTGIDYEQYF.

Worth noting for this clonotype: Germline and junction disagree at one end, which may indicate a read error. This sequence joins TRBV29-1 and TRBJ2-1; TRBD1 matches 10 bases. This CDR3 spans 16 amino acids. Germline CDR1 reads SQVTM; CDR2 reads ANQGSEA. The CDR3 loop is CGVVGQGIGSYNEQFF. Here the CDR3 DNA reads TGCGGCGTTGTGGGACAGGGGATCGGCTCCTACAATGAGCAGTTCTTC.

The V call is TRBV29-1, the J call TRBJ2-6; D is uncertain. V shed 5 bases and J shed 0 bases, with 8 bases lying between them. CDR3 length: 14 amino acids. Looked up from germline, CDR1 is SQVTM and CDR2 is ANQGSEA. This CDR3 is CSVPSDSGANVLTF. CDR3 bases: TGCAGCGTTCCAAGTGACTCTGGGGCCAACGTCCTGACTTTC.

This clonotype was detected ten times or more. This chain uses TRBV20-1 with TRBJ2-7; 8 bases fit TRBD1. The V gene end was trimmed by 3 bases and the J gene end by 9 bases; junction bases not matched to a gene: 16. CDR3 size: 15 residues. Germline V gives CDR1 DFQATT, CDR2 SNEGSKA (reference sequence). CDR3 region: CSASKAGGPGIGQYF. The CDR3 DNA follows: TGCAGTGCTAGTAAGGCAGGGGGCCCGGGAATCGGGCAGTACTTC.

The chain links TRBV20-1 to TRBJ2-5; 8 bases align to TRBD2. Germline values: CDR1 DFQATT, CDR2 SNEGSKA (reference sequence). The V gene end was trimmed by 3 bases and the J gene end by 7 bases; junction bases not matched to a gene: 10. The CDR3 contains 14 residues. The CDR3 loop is CSASDSGAFMTQYF. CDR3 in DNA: TGCAGTGCTAGTGATAGCGGGGCCTTTATGACCCAGTACTTC.

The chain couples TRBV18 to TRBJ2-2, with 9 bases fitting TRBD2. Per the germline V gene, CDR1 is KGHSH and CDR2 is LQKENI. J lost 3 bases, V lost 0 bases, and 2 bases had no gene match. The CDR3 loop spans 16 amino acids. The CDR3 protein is CASSPPSSGDTGELFF. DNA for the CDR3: TGTGCCAGCTCACCACCGTCTAGCGGGGACACCGGGGAGCTGTTTTTT.